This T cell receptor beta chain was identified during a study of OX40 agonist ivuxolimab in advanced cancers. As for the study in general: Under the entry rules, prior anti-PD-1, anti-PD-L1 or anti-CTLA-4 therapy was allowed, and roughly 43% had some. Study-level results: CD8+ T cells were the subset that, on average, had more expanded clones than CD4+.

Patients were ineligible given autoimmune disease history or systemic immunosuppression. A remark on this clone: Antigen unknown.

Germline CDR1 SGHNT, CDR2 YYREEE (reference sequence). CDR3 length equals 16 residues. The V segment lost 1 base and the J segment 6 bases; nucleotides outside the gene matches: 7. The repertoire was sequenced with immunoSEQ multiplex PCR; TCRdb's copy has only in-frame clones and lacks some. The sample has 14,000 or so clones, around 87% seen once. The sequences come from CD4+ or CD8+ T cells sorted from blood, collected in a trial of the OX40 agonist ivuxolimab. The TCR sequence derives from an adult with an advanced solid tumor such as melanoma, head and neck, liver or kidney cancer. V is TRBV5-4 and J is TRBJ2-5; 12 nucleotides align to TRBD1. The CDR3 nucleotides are TGTGCCAGCAGCTTGAAAGGGACAGGGGGCCTAAAGACCCAGTACTTC. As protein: CASSLKGTGGLKTQYF.